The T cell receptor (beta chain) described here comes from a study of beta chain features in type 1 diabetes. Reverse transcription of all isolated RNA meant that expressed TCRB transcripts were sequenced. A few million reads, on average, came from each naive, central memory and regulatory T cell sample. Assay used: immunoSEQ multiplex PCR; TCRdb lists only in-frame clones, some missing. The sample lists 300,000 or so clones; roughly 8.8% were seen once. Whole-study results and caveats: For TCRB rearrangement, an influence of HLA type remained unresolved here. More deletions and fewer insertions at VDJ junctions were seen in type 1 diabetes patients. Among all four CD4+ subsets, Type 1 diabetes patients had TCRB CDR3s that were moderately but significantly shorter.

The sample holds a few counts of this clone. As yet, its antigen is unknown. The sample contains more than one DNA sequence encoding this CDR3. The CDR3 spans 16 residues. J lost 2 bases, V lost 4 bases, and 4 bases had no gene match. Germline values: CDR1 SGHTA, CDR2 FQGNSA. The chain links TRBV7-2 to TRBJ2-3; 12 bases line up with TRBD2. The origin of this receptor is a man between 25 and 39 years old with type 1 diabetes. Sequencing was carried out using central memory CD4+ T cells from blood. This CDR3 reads CASSSGLAGNTDTQYF. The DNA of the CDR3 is TGTGCCAGCAGCTCCGGACTAGCGGGGAACACAGATACGCAGTATTTT.